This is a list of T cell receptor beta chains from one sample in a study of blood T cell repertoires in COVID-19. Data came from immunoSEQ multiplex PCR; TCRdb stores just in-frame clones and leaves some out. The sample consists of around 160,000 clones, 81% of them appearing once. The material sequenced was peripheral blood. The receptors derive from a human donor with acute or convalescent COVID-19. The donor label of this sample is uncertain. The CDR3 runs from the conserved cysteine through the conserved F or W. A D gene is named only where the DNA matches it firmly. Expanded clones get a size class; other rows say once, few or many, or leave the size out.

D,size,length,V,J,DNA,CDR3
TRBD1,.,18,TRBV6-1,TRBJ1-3,TGTGCCAGCAGTGAGGTCCCGGGACAGGGTTCGCGAGGAAACACCATATATTTT,CASSEVPGQGSRGNTIYF
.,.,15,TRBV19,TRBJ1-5,TGTGCCAGTAGTGTTGACTTTGTGAGCAATCAGCCCCAGCATTTT,CASSVDFVSNQPQHF
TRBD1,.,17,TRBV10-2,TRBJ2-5,TGCGCCAGCAGTGATCTCACAAGGACAGGGGCACCAGAGACCCAGTACTTC,CASSDLTRTGAPETQYF
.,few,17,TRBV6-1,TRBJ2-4,TGTGCCAGCAGTGAAGCGGGGACTCGTGGAGCCAAAAACATTCAGTACTTC,CASSEAGTRGAKNIQYF
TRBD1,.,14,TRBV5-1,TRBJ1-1,TGCGCCAGCAGCTTAAGACAGGGAGGTAGTGAAGCTTTCTTT,CASSLRQGGSEAFF
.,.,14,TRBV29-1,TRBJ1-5,TGCAGCGTCGTCAGTGCGGGGGACGGTCAGCCCCAGCATTTT,CSVVSAGDGQPQHF
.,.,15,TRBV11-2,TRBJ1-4,TGTGCCAGCAGCTTAAATATCCAGGGTAATGAAAAACTGTTTTTT,CASSLNIQGNEKLFF
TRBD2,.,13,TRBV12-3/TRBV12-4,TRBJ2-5,TGTGCCAGCAGTTTTGTGGGAGGGGAGACCCAGTACTTC,CASSFVGGETQYF
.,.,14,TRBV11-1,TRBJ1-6,TGTGCCAGCAGCTTAGCGGGGCTCGGATCACCCCTCCACTTT,CASSLAGLGSPLHF
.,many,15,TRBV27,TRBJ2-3,TGTGCCAGCAGTTCCTTTGCGGGGTCCACAGATACGCAGTATTTT,CASSSFAGSTDTQYF
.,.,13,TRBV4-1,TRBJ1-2,TGCGCCAGCAGCCAAACAGCTAACTATGGCTACACCTTC,CASSQTANYGYTF
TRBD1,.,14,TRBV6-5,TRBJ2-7,TGTGCCAGCAGTTTGACAGGGGTCTCCTACGAGCAGTACTTC,CASSLTGVSYEQYF
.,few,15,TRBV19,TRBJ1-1,TGTGCCAGTAGTCCCCCTCAAGGGGGAGTCACTGAAGCTTTCTTT,CASSPPQGGVTEAFF
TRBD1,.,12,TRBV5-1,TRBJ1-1,TGCGCCAGCAGCCCGGACAGGGGGCGGCCTTTCTTT,CASSPDRGRPFF
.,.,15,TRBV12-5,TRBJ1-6,TGTGCTAGTGGCAAATCCCGACAGGCCAATTCACCCCTCCACTTT,CASGKSRQANSPLHF
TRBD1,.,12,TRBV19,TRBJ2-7,TGTGCCAGTGCGGACAGGTCCTACGAGCAGTACTTC,CASADRSYEQYF
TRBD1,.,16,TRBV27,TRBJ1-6,TGTGCCAGCAGTTTAGTCAGGACAGGGAGGAATTCACCCCTCCACTTT,CASSLVRTGRNSPLHF
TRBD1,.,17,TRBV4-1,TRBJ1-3,TGCGCCAGCAGCCAAGATCAAGGCAGGGGGACTGGAAACACCATATATTTT,CASSQDQGRGTGNTIYF
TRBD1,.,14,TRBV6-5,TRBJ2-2,TGTGCCGCAATACGGGACAGGAGGGGCGGGGAGCTGTTTTTT,CAAIRDRRGGELFF
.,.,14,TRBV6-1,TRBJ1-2,TGTGCCAGCAGTGAAGGGGGCATAGTCTATGGCTACACCTTC,CASSEGGIVYGYTF
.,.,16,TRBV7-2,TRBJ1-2,TGTGCCAGCAGCTTAGCTGAAAGGAGGGGCCCGCGGGGCTACACCTTC,CASSLAERRGPRGYTF
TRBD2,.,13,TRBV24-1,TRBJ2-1,TGTGCCACCGAAGCGGGGGGCTACAATGAGCAGTTCTTC,CATEAGGYNEQFF
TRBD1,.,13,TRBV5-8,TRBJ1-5,TGTGCCAGCAGCTTAACAGGGGGTCAGCCCCAGCATTTT,CASSLTGGQPQHF
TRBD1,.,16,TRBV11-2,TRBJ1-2,TGTGCCAGCAGCTTAGAGGCAGGGGGCTTTAACTATGGCTACACCTTC,CASSLEAGGFNYGYTF
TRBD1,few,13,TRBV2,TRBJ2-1,TGTGCCATCCCGGGACAGATACAAGATGAGCAGTTCTTC,CAIPGQIQDEQFF
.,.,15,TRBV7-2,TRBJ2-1,TGTGCCAGCAGCCCATGGGCCGGCCAATACAATGAGCAGTTCTTC,CASSPWAGQYNEQFF
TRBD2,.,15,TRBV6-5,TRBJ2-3,TGTGCCAGCAGTTACAAGGGACTAGGCACAGATACGCAGTATTTT,CASSYKGLGTDTQYF
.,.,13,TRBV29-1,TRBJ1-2,TGCAGCGCCGGAAGGGAGCCTAACTATGGCTACACCTTC,CSAGREPNYGYTF
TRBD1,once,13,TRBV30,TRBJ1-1,TGTGCCTGGACCACAGGGGATTACACTGAAGCTTTCTTT,CAWTTGDYTEAFF
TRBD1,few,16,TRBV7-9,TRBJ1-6,TGTGCCAGCAGCCCGGAGGGGGCAGGCTATAATTCACCCCTCCACTTT,CASSPEGAGYNSPLHF
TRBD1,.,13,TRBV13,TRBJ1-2,TGTGCCAGCAGCTCGGGACAGCACTATGGCTACACCTTC,CASSSGQHYGYTF
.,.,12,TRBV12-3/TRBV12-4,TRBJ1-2,TGTGCCAGCAGTTCAACAGGCTATGGCTACACCTTC,CASSSTGYGYTF